The 9 T cell receptor beta chains below were found in one sample sequenced in a study of CD8 T cells in ankylosing spondylitis. Regarding the study as a whole: Among TCR beta sequences, a motif of under ten highly homologous variants appeared characteristic of ankylosing spondylitis blood.

Their target antigens are unknown. MiXCR was run by TCRdb on the 5' RACE reads, yielding one entry per CDR3 protein. The table records fewer than 250,000 distinct CDR3 sequences, about 18% of them present only once. The sample taken for sequencing was blood, either unsorted or a sorted T cell fraction (not recorded which). Source of these receptors: a male donor with ankylosing spondylitis.

In its sample, this clonotype was seen a few times. V gene TRBV27 combines with J gene TRBJ2-3, with 10 bases matching TRBD2. Trimming cost V 4 bases and J 2 bases; bases outside gene matches: 6. The length of the CDR3 is 16 residues. CDR1 and CDR2 from the germline V gene are MNHEY and SMNVEV (reference sequence). The CDR3 coding sequence is TGTGCCAGCAGTTCCCCTAGCGGGAGATTCACAGATACGCAGTATTTT. Its translation is CASSSPSGRFTDTQYF.

This clonotype was detected a few times. The chain has TRBV5-6 and TRBJ1-2; D may be TRBD1 (5 bases). The CDR3 has 16 residues. Between the trimmed V and J ends, which lost 4 bases and 0 bases, there was a span of 16 bases. The V gene's germline CDR1 is SGHDT and CDR2 YYEEEE. The DNA of the CDR3 is TGTGCCAGCAGCAATTCCCAGGGTACGACTAACTATGGCTACACCTTC. Its protein product is CASSNSQGTTNYGYTF.

J is TRBJ2-3 and V is TRBV20-1; TRBD2 aligns across 9 bases. Germline V gene lookup returns CDR1 DFQATT and CDR2 SNEGSKA (reference sequence). The CDR3 length is 15 residues. Trimming at V came to 0 bases and at J to 3 bases, leaving 4 bases not matched to a gene. In DNA, the CDR3 is TGCAGTGCTAGAGAGCGCGGGGGGGCGACAGATACGCAGTATTTT. The encoded protein is CSARERGGATDTQYF.

The chain combines TRBV29-1 with TRBJ1-2; weak D call: TRBD1 (5 bases). Germline V gene lookup returns CDR1 SQVTM and CDR2 ANQGSEA. This CDR3 region has 15 residues. The ends were cut back, 4 bases at V and 0 bases at J, with 15 bases in the middle. The CDR3 DNA sequence: TGCAGCGTTGTTCCATGGCAGGGCGCTAACTATGGCTACACCTTC. It codes for CSVVPWQGANYGYTF.

This clonotype has only a few counts. CDR3 nucleotides: TGTGCCAGCAGTTTAGTGAGGGGTCGTGCAGGGGCCGACCAAGAGACCCAGTACTTC. This translates into CASSLVRGRAGADQETQYF. The chain uses TRBV12-3 or TRBV12-4 and TRBJ2-5, with D perhaps matching TRBD1 (6 bases). This CDR3 spans 19 amino acids. Trimming stripped 1 base from V and 0 bases from J, with 21 bases between.

V is TRBV11-3 and J is TRBJ2-3, with D unresolved. Germline values: CDR1 SGHNT, CDR2 YENEEA. The CDR3 covers 16 residues. Trimming left V 5 bases short and J 4 bases short, with 19 bases between. DNA of the CDR3: TGTGCCAGCAGCCATGGTGGGGAAGAATTTTCAGATACGCAGTATTTT. This encodes CASSHGGEEFSDTQYF.

This chain joins TRBV29-1 and TRBJ2-5; 9 bases line up with TRBD2. The CDR3 is made up of 15 amino acids. V dropped 3 bases and J dropped 2; count of bases not matched to a gene: 7. Germline CDR1 reads SQVTM; CDR2 reads ANQGSEA. The CDR3 DNA is TGCAGCGTTGACGGGATAGCGGGGGTGCAAGAGACCCAGTACTTC. It specifies CSVDGIAGVQETQYF.

V usage is TRBV4-3 and J usage is TRBJ2-2; D gene uncertain. CDR1 is LGHNA, CDR2 YSLEER, per germline. Trimming cost V 1 base and J 5 bases, with 8 bases left between them. The CDR3 consists of 14 residues. The CDR3 protein is CASSQVVETGELFF. DNA for the CDR3: TGCGCCAGCAGCCAAGTTGTAGAAACCGGGGAGCTGTTTTTT.

V usage is TRBV7-9 and J usage is TRBJ2-1; perhaps TRBD1 as D (5 bases). Germline V gene lookup returns CDR1 SEHNR and CDR2 FQNEAQ (reference sequence). V lost 1 base and J 1 base, leaving 11 bases between the germline ends. The CDR3 has 16 residues. CDR3 DNA sequence: TGTGCCAGCAGCTTAGTGGGTCGACAGTCCTACAATGAGCAGTTCTTC. It codes for CASSLVGRQSYNEQFF.